The present entry profiles one T cell receptor beta chain with its context. Its antigen is unidentified. The source of the sample is a study of CD8+CD57+ T cells in acquired aplastic anemia. CDR1 is DFQATT, CDR2 SNEGSKA, per germline (reference sequence). The CDR3 is 14 residues long. V shed 1 base and J 8 bases; nucleotides not matched to a gene: 5. Template material for TCR beta VDJ and CDR3 profiling consisted of genomic DNA. TCRdb ran MiXCR on the reads and lists one entry per CDR3 protein. The data contain 200,000 to 300,000 distinct CDR3 sequences, approximately 50% of them seen just once; the ten biggest clones take up under 9%. Study results and caveats: CD8+ Simpson's diversity showed no significant patient-control difference.

For sequencing, patients were chosen who had shown expansion of CD8+CD57+ cells by flow cytometry. The sequenced sample consisted of sorted CD4+, CD8+, or CD8+CD57+ T cells (not recorded which) from PBMCs. This TCR was recovered from a human donor with aplastic anemia. The J gene is TRBJ1-4, the V gene TRBV20-1, with TRBD1 matching 9 bases. Written as DNA, the CDR3 is TGCAGTGCTAGAGGGACAGGGGAGGAAGAAAAACTGTTTTTT. It translates to CSARGTGEEEKLFF.